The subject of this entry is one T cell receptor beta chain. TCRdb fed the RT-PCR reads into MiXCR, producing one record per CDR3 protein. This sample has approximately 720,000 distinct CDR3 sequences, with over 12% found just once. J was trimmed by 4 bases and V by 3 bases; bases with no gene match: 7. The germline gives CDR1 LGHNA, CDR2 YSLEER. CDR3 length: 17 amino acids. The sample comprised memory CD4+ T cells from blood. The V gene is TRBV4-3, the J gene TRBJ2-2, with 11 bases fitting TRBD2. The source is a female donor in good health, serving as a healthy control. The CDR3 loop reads CASSQGPGLAATGELFF. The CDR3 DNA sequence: TGCGCCAGCAGCCAGGGTCCGGGACTAGCGGCCACCGGGGAGCTGTTTTTT.